Described below is a single TCR beta chain sequence and its context. The antigen is undetermined. Germline V gene lookup returns CDR1 KGHDR and CDR2 SFDVKD. The CDR3 is 13 residues long. V shed 9 bases, J shed 2 bases, and the junction held 2 bases outside the gene matches. The entry originates in a study of glioma-infiltrating T cells. Findings and limits, study-wide: Above-expected tissue-blood divergence occurred in all gliomas, most in low-grade ones.

The iRepertoire nested amplicon-rescue multiplex PCR amplified TCR alpha and beta CDR3s from RNA. Each CDR3 protein is one row after TCRdb ran MiXCR on the multiplex PCR reads. The table has some 190,000 distinct CDR3 sequences, over 30% seen once. The clonotype comes from a human donor with low-grade glioma or glioblastoma, undergoing nonglioma brain surgery, or in good health (not recorded which). Sequencing input: glioma tissue, nonneoplastic brain tissue, or PBMCs (not recorded which). This chain connects TRBV24-1 to TRBJ2-1, with 8 bases lining up with TRBD1. CDR3 sequence reads: CATGQGAYNEQFF. The CDR3, as DNA: TGTGCCACCGGACAGGGCGCCTACAATGAGCAGTTCTTC.